This T cell receptor (beta chain) originates from a study of cytomegalovirus exposure and HLA in healthy donors. Broader study findings: As immune exposure information, only CMV serostatus was available. Researchers counted roughly 150 TCR beta chains as cytomegalovirus-associated.

Germline CDR1 SNHLY, CDR2 FYNNEI. The CDR3 is 15 residues long. The V gene lost 0 bases and the J gene lost 5 bases, with 13 bases spanning the gap. The PCR made use of 60 Vbeta and 13 Jbeta primers. Original data processing: Some 11 million shared chains were among the roughly 78 million unique TCR beta chains that a later analysis counted. Produced via immunoSEQ multiplex PCR; TCRdb's table is partial and in-frame only. V and J calls and clone size come straight from that table; D and trimming were deduced from the DNA. The table records more than 150,000 clones, around 78% of them present only once. In its sample, this clone was seen a few times. Antigen specificity is unknown.

This chain uses TRBV2 with TRBJ1-2; weak D call: TRBD1 (6 bases). What was sequenced was PBMCs. The source is a man younger than 35 in good health and CMV-seronegative. CDR3 nucleotide sequence: TGTGCCAGCAGTGAAGCTCTAGGGACACCGTATGGCTACACCTTC. Translated: CASSEALGTPYGYTF.